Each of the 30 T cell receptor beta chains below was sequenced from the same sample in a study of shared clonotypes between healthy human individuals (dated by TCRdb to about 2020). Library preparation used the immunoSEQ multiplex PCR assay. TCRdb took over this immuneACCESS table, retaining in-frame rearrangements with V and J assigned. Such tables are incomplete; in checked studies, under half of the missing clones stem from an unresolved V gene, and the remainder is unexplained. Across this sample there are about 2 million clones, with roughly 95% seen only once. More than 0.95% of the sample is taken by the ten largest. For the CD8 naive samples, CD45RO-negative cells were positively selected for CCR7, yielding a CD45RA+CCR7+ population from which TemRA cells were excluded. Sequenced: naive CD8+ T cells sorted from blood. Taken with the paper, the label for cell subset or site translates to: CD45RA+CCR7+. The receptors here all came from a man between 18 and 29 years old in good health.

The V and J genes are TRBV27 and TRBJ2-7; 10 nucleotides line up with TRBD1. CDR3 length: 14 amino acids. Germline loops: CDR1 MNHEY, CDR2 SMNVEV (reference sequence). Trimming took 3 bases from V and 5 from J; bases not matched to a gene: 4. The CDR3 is CASSLGQGTHEQYF. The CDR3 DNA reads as TGTGCCAGCAGTTTGGGACAGGGGACCCACGAGCAGTACTTC.

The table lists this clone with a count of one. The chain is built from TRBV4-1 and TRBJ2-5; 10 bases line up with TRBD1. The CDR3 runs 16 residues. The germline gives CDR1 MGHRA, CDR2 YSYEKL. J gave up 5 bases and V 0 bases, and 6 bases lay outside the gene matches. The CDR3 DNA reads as TGCGCCAGCAGCCAAGATCAGGGGACAGGGGTGGAGACCCAGTACTTC. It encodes CASSQDQGTGVETQYF.

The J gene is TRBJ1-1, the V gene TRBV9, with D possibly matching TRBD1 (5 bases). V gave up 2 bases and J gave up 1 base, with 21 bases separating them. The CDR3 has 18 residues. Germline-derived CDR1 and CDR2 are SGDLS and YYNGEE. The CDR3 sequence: CASSVEGRVFGRNTEAFF. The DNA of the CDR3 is TGTGCCAGCAGCGTGGAGGGGCGGGTGTTCGGTAGGAACACTGAAGCTTTCTTT. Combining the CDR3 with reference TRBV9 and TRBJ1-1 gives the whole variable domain DSGVTQTPKHLITATGQRVTLRCSPRSGDLSVYWYQQSLDQGLQFLIQYYNGEERAKGNILERFSAQQFPDLHSELNLSSLELGDSALYFCASSVEGRVFGRNTEAFFGQGTRLTVV.

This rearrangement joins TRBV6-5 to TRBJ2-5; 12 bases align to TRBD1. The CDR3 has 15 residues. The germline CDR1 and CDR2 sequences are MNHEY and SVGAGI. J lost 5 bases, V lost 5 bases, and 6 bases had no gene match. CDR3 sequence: CASSPRDRGRETQYF. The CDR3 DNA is TGTGCCAGCAGTCCCCGGGACAGGGGGCGGGAGACCCAGTACTTC.

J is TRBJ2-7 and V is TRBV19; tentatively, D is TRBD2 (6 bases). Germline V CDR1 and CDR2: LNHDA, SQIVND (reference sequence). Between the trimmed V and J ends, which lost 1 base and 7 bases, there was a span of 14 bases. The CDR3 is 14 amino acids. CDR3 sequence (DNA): TGTGCCAGTAGTATAGGTCCCACGGCGGGGGAGCAGTACTTC. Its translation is CASSIGPTAGEQYF.

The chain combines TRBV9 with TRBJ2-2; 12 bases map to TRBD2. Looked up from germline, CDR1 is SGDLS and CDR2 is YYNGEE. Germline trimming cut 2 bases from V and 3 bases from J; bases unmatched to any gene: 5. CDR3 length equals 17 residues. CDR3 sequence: CASSVTSGGEYTGELFF. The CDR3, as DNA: TGTGCCAGCAGCGTGACTAGCGGGGGAGAATACACCGGGGAGCTGTTTTTT.

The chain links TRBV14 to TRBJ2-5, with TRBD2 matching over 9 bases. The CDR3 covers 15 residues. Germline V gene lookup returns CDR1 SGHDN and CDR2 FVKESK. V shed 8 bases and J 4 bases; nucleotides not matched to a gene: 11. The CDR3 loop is CASAPERGASETQYF. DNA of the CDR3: TGTGCCAGCGCGCCCGAGCGGGGGGCCTCAGAGACCCAGTACTTC.

The CDR3 protein is CASSPRERYTEAFF. The DNA for the CDR3 is TGTGCCAGTAGTCCCCGGGAGAGATACACTGAAGCTTTCTTT. The V call is TRBV19, the J call TRBJ1-1; D is unresolved. From germline, CDR1 is LNHDA and CDR2 SQIVND (reference sequence). The CDR3 is made up of 14 amino acids. The V gene lost 5 bases and the J gene lost 3 bases, with 13 bases spanning the gap.

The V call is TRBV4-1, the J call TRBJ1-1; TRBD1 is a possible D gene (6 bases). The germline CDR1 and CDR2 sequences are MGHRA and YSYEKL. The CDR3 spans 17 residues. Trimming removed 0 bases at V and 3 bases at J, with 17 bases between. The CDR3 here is CASSQEPPRGAYTEAFF. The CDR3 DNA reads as TGCGCCAGCAGCCAAGAACCCCCGCGGGGGGCGTACACTGAAGCTTTCTTT.

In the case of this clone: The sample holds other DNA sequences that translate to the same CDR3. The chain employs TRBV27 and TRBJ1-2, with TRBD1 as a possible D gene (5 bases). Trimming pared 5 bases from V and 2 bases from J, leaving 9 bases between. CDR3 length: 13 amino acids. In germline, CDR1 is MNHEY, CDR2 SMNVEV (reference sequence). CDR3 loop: CASSLGGNYGYTF. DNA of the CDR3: TGTGCCAGCAGTCTTGGGGGAAACTATGGCTACACCTTC.

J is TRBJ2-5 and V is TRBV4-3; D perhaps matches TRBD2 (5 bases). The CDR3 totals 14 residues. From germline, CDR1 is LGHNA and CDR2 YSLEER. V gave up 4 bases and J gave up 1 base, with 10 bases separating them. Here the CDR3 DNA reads TGCGCCAGCAGCCCGGGGAGTAGCCAAGAGACCCAGTACTTC. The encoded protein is CASSPGSSQETQYF.

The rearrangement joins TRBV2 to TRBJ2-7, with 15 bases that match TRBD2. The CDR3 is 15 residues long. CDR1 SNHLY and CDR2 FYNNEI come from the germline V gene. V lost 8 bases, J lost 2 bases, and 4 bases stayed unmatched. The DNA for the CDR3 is TGTGCCAGCGGGGGACTAGCGGGAGGAACCTACGAGCAGTACTTC. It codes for CASGGLAGGTYEQYF.

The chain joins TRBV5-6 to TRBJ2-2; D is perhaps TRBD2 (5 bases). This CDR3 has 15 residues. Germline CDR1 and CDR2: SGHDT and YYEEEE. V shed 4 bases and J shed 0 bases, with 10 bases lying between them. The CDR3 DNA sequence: TGTGCCAGCAGCCCATGGACTGCGAACACCGGGGAGCTGTTTTTT. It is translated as CASSPWTANTGELFF.

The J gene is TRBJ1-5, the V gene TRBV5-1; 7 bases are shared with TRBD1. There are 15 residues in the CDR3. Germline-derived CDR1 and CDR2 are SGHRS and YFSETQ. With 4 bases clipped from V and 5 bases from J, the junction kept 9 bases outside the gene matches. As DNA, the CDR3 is TGCGCCAGCAGCCCCGGGACAGCGCCCCATCAGCCCCAGCATTTT. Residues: CASSPGTAPHQPQHF.

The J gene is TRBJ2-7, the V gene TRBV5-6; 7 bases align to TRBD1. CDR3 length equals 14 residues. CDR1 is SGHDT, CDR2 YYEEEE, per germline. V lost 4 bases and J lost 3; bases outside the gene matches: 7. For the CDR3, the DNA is TGTGCCAGCAGCCTTCGACAGGGCGGCTACGAGCAGTACTTC. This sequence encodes CASSLRQGGYEQYF.

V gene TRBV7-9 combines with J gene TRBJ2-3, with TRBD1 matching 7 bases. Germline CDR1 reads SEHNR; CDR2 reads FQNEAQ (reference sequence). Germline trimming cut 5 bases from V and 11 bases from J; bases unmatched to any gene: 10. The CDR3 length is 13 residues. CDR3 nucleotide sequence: TGTGCCAGCAGCAGTACAGGGGTTGTTGAGCAGTATTTT. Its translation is CASSSTGVVEQYF.

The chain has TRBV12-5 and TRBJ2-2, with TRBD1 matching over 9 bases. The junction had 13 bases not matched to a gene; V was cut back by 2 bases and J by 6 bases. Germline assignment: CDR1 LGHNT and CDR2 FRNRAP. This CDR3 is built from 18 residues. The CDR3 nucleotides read TGTGCTAGTGGTTTGATAATAAGGACAGGGGAGAGAGCCGGGGAGCTGTTTTTT. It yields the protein CASGLIIRTGERAGELFF.

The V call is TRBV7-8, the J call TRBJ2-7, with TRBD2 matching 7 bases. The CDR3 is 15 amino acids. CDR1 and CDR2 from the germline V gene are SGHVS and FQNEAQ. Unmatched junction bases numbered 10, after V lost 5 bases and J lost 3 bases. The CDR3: CASSPVASGYYEQYF. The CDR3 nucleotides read TGTGCCAGCAGCCCAGTGGCTAGCGGTTACTACGAGCAGTACTTC.

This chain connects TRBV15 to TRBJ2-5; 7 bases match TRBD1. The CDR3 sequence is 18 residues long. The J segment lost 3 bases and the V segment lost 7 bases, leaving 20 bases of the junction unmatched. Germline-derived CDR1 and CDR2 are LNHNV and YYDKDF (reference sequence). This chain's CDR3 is CATKDRQGRARIEETQYF. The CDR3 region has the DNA TGTGCCACCAAAGATCGACAGGGCCGAGCTCGGATTGAAGAGACCCAGTACTTC.

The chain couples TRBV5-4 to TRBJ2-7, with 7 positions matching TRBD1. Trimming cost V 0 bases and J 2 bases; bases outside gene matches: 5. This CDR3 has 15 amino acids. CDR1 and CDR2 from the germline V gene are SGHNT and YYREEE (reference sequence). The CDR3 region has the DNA TGTGCCAGCAGCTTGGTGAGGACAGGACCCTACGAGCAGTACTTC. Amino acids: CASSLVRTGPYEQYF.

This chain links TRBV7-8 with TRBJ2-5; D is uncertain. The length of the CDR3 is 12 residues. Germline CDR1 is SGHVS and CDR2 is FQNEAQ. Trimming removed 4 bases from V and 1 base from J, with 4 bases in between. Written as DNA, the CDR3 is TGTGCCAGCAGCTGGATCCAAGAGACCCAGTACTTC. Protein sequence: CASSWIQETQYF. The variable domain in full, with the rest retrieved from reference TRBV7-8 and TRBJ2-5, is GAGVSQSPRYKVAKRGQDVALRCDPISGHVSLFWYQQALGQGPEFLTYFQNEAQLDKSGLPSDRFFAERPEGSVSTLKIQRTQQEDSAVYLCASSWIQETQYFGPGTRLLVL.

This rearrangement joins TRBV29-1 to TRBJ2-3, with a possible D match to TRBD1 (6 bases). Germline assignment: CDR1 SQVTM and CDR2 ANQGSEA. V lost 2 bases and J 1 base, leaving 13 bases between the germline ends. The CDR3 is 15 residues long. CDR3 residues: CSVESPGQRTDTQYF. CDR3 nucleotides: TGCAGCGTTGAATCCCCCGGACAGCGCACAGATACGCAGTATTTT.

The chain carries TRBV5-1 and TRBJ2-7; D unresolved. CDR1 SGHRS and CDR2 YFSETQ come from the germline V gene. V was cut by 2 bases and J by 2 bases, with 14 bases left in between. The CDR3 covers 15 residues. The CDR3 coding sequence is TGCGCCAGCAGCTTAGACCTGGGCGGCGCCTACGAGCAGTACTTC. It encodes CASSLDLGGAYEQYF.

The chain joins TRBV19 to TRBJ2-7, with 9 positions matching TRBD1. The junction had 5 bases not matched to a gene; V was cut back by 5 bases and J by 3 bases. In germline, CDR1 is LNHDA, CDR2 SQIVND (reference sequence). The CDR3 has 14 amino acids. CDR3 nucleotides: TGTGCCAGTAGTGTACAGGGGGCATTCTACGAGCAGTACTTC. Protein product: CASSVQGAFYEQYF.

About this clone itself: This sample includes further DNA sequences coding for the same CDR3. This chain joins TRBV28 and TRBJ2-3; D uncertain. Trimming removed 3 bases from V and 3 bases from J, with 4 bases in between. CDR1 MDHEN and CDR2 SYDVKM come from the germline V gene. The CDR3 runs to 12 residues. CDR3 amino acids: CASSFWTDTQYF. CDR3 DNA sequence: TGTGCCAGCAGTTTCTGGACAGATACGCAGTATTTT.

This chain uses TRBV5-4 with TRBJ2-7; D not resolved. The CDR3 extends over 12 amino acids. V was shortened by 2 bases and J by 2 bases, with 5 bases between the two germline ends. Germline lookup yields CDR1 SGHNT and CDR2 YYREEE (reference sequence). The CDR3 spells CASSFDPYEQYF. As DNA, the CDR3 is TGTGCCAGCAGCTTTGACCCCTACGAGCAGTACTTC.

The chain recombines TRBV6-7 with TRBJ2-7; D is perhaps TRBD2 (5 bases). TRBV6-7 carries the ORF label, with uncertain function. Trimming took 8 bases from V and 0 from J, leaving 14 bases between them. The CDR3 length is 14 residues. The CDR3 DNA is TGTGCCAGCGTGAGGGCGTCAAGCTCCTACGAGCAGTACTTC. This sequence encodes CASVRASSSYEQYF.

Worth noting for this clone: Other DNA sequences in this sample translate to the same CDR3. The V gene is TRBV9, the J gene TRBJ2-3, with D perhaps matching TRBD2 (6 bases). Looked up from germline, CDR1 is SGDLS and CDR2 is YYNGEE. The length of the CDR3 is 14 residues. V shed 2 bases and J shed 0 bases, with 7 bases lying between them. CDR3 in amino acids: CASSVGGSTDTQYF. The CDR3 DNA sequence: TGTGCCAGCAGCGTCGGGGGTAGCACAGATACGCAGTATTTT. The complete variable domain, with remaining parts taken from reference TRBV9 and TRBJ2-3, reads DSGVTQTPKHLITATGQRVTLRCSPRSGDLSVYWYQQSLDQGLQFLIQYYNGEERAKGNILERFSAQQFPDLHSELNLSSLELGDSALYFCASSVGGSTDTQYFGPGTRLTVL.

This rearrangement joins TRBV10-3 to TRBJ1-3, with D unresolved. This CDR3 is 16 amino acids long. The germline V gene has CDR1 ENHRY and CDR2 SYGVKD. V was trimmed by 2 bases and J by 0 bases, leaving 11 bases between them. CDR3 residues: CAISELMGRSGNTIYF. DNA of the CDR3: TGTGCCATCAGTGAGCTGATGGGTCGCTCTGGAAACACCATATATTTT.

CDR3 amino acids: CASSKREASHIRREQYF. The CDR3 DNA reads TGTGCCAGCAGCAAAAGGGAAGCCTCTCACATAAGGCGGGAGCAGTACTTC. This chain connects TRBV21-1 to TRBJ2-7. TRBV21-1 is designated a pseudogene. The CDR3 consists of 17 residues.